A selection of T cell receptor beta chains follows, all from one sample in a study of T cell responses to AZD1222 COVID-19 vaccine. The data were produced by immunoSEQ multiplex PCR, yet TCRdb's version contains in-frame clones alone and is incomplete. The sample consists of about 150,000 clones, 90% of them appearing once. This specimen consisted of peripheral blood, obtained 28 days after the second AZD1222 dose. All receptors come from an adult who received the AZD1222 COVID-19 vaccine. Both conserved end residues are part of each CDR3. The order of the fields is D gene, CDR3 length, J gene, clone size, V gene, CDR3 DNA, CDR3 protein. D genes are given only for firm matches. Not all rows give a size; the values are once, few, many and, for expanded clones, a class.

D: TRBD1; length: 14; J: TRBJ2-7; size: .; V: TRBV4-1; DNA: TGCGCCAGCAGCCCTACGACAGGGGGCTACGAGCAGTACTTC; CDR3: CASSPTTGGYEQYF
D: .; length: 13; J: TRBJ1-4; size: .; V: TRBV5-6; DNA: TGTGCCAGCAGCCCCCAGGTCGGGGAAAAACTGTTTTTT; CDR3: CASSPQVGEKLFF
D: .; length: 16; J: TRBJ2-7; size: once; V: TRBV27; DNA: TGTGCCAGCAGGACCGGGACGGCTAACCCGCAGGCCGAGCAGTACTTC; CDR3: CASRTGTANPQAEQYF
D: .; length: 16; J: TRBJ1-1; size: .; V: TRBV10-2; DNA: TGCGCCAGCAGTTTGGGGGCAGGCGTTCTCACCACTGAAGCTTTCTTT; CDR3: CASSLGAGVLTTEAFF
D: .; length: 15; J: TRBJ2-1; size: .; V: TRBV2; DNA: TGTGCCAGCAGTGAGGTCGAGGTCTCCTACAATGAGCAGTTCTTC; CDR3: CASSEVEVSYNEQFF
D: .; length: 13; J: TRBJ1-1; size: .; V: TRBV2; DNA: TGTGCCAGCAGTGACAGGGAGAACACTGAAGCTTTCTTT; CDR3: CASSDRENTEAFF
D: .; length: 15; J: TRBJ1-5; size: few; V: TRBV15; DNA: TGTGCCACCAGCAGAGCGAAAGGTAGCAATCAGCCCCAGCATTTT; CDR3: CATSRAKGSNQPQHF
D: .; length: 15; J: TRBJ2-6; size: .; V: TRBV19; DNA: TGTGCCAGTAGTATAGAAGGGGCTGGGGCCAACGTCCTGACTTTC; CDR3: CASSIEGAGANVLTF
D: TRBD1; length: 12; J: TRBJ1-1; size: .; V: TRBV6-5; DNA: TGTGCCACATGGCGACAGGGATTCATAGCTTTCTTT; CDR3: CATWRQGFIAFF
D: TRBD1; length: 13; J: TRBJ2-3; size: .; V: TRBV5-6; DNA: TGTGCCACCGCGACAGGGGCGACAGATACGCAGTATTTT; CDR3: CATATGATDTQYF
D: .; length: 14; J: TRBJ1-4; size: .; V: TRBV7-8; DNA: TGTGCCAGCAGCCCGGGTGCAACTAATGAAAAACTGTTTTTT; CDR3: CASSPGATNEKLFF
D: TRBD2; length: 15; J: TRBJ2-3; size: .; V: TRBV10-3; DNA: TGTGCCATCAGTGAGAATAGCGGGAGCGCAGATACGCAGTATTTT; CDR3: CAISENSGSADTQYF
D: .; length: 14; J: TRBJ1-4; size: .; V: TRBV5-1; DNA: TGCGCCAGCAGCACGGACACCAATAATGAAAAACTGTTTTTT; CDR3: CASSTDTNNEKLFF
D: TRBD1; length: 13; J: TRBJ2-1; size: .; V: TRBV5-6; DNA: TGTGCCAGCGGGGACAGACCCTACAATGAGCAGTTCTTC; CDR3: CASGDRPYNEQFF
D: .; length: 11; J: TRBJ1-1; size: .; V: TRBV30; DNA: TGTGCCTGGAGTCTAAGGACTGAAGCTTTCTTT; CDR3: CAWSLRTEAFF
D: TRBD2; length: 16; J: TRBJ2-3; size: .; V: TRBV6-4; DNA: TGTGCCAGCTCCCCCCAGCCGGGAGGGGGTGGCGATACGCAGTATTTT; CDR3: CASSPQPGGGGDTQYF
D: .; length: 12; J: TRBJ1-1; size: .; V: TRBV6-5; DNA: TGTGCCAGCCATAAGGGGAACACTGAAGCTTTCTTT; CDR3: CASHKGNTEAFF
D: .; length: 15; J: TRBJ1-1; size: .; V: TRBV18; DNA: TGTGCCAGCTGTTCCGGGGCGATGAGGAACACTGAAGCTTTCTTT; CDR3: CASCSGAMRNTEAFF
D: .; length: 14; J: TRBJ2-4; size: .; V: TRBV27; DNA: TGTGCCAGCAGCTTGGGCCGGGGTGAAAACATTCAGTACTTC; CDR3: CASSLGRGENIQYF
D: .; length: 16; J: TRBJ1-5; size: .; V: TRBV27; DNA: TGTGCCAGCAGTTTGAAGGGGGGGGCGAGCAATCAGCCCCAGCATTTT; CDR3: CASSLKGGASNQPQHF
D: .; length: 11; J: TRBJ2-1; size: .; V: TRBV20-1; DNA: TGCAGTGCTATAAAAAGGAATGAGCAGTTCTTC; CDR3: CSAIKRNEQFF
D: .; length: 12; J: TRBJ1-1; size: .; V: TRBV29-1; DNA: TGCAGCATTCATACAGGGAGGACTGAAGCTTTCTTT; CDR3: CSIHTGRTEAFF
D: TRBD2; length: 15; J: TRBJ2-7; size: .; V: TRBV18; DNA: TGTGCCAGCTCACCTCGACTAGCGGGATTCTCCGAGCAGTACTTC; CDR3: CASSPRLAGFSEQYF
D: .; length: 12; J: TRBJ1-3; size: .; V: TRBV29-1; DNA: TGCAGCGTTGAAGTGGTAGGAAACACCATATATTTT; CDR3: CSVEVVGNTIYF
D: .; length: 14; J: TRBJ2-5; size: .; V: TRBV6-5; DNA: TGTGCCAGCAGTTACGTTTCAGGCCAAGAGACCCAGTACTTC; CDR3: CASSYVSGQETQYF
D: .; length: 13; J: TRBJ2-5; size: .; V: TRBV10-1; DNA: TGCGCCAGCAGTGAAAATATCCGGGAGACCCAGTACTTC; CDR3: CASSENIRETQYF